This T cell receptor (beta chain) was identified during a study of blood T cell repertoires in COVID-19. Some clones are missing from TCRdb's copy, which holds only in-frame ones; the method was immunoSEQ multiplex PCR. The data hold roughly 57,000 clones, with 60% to 80% observed a single time. In germline, CDR1 is SGHVS, CDR2 FNYEAQ. The CDR3 runs 16 residues. The trim removed 10 bases at V and 6 bases at J, leaving 19 bases unmatched. The sequence derives from a man between 65 and 85 years old with active or convalescent COVID-19. This chain joins TRBV7-6 and TRBJ1-1, with 8 bases aligning to TRBD1. Input material: peripheral blood. CDR3 nucleotides: TGTGCCACCCAATCTAGAGGCGCAGGGGGCGCCTCTGAAGCTTTCTTT. This sequence encodes CATQSRGAGGASEAFF. Complete variable domain (other parts from reference TRBV7-6 and TRBJ1-1): GAGVSQSPRYKVTKRGQDVALRCDPISGHVSLYWYRQALGQGPEFLTYFNYEAQQDKSGLPNDRFSAERPEGSISTLTIQRTEQRDSAMYRCATQSRGAGGASEAFFGQGTRLTVV.